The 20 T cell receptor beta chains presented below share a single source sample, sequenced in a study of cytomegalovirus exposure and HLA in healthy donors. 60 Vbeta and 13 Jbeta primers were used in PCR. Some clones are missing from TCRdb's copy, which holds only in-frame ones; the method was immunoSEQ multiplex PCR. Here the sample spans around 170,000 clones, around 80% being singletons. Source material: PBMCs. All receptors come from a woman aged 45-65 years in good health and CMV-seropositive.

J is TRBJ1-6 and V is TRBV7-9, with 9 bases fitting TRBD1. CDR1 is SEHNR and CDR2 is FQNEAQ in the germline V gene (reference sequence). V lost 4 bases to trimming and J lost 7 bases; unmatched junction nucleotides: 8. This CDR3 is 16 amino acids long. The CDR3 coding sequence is TGTGCCAGCAGCTCCCGCACAGGACAGGGGAATTCACCCCTCCACTTT. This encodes CASSSRTGQGNSPLHF.

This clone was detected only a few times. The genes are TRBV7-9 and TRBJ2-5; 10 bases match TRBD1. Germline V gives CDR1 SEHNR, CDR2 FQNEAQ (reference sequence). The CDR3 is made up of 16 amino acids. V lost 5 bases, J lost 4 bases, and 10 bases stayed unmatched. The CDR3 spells CASSPMTGTGAETQYF. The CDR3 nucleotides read TGTGCCAGCAGCCCAATGACCGGGACAGGGGCAGAGACCCAGTACTTC.

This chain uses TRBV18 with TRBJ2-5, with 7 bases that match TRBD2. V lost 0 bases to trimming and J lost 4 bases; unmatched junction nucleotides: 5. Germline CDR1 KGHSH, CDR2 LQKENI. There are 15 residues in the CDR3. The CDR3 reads CASSPPTSIVETQYF. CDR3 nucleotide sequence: TGTGCCAGCTCACCACCGACTAGCATAGTAGAGACCCAGTACTTC.

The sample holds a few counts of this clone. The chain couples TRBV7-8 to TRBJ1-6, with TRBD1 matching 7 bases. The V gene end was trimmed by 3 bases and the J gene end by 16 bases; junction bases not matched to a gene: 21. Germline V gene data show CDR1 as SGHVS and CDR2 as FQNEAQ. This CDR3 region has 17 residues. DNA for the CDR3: TGTGCCAGCAGCTTGGGGGGACAGCTGGTCTTAATTCACGGGCTCCACTTT. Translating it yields CASSLGGQLVLIHGLHF.

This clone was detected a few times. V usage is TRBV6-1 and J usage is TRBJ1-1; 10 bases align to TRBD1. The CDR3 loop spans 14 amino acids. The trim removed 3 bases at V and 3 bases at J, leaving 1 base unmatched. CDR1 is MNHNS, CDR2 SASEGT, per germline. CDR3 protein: CASSEDRGDTEAFF. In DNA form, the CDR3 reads TGTGCCAGCAGTGAGGACAGGGGGGACACTGAAGCTTTCTTT.

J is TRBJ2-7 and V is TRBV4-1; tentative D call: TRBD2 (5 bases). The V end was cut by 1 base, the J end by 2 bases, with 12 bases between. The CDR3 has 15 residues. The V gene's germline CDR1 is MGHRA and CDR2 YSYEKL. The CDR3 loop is CASSQVPGFPYEQYF. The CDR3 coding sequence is TGCGCCAGCAGCCAAGTTCCGGGATTTCCCTACGAGCAGTACTTC.

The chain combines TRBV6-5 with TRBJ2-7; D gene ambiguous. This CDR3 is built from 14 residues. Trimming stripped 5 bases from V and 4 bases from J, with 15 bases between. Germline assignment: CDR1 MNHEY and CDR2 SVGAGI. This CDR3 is CASSNPGHPYEQYF. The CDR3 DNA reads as TGTGCCAGCAGTAACCCAGGCCATCCTTACGAGCAGTACTTC.

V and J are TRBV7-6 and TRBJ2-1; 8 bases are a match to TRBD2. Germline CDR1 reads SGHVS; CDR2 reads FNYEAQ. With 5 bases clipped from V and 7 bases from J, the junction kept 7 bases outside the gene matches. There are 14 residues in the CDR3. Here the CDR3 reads CASSVSGSGNEQFF. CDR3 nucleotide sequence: TGTGCCAGCAGCGTAAGCGGGAGCGGAAATGAGCAGTTCTTC.

The CDR3 DNA reads as TGTGCCATCAGTGACGGGAACACTGAAGCTTTCTTT. It translates to CAISDGNTEAFF. The V gene is TRBV10-3, the J gene TRBJ1-1, with D uncertain. The germline CDR1 and CDR2 sequences are ENHRY and SYGVKD. Trimming stripped 3 bases from V and 1 base from J, with 3 bases between. The CDR3 runs 12 residues.

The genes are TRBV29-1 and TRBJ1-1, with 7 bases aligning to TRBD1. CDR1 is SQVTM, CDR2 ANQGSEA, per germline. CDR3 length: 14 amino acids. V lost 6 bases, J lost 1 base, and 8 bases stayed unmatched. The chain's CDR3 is CSVSRPGGNTEAFF. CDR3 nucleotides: TGCAGCGTATCTCGGCCAGGGGGGAACACTGAAGCTTTCTTT. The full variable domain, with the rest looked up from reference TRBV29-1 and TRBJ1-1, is SAVISQKPSRDICQRGTSLTIQCQVDSQVTMMFWYRQQPGQSLTLIATANQGSEATYESGFVIDKFPISRPNLTFSTLTVSNMSPEDSSIYLCSVSRPGGNTEAFFGQGTRLTVV.

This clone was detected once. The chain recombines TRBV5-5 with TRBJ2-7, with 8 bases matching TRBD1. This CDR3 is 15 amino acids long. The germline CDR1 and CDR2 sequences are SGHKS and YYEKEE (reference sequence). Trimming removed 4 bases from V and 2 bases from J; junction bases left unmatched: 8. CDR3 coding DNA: TGTGCCAGCAGCCGGCAATCAGGGGGCCCCTACGAGCAGTACTTC. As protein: CASSRQSGGPYEQYF.

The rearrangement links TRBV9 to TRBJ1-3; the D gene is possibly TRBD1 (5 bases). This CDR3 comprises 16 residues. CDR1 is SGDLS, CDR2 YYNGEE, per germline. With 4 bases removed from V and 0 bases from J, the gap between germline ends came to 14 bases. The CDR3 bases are TGTGCCAGCAGCCGCAGTGGAGGGGTCTCTGGAAACACCATATATTTT. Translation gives CASSRSGGVSGNTIYF.

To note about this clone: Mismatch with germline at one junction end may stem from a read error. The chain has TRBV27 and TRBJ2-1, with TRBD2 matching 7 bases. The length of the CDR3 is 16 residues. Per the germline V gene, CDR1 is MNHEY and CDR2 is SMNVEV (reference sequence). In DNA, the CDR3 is TGTGCCAGCAGTTTTGGGCTAGCGGAGGGGTACAGTGAGCAGTTCTTC. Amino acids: CASSFGLAEGYSEQFF.

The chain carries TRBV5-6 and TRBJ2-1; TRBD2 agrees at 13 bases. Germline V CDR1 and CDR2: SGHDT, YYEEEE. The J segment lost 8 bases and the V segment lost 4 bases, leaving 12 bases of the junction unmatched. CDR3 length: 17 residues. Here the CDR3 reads CASSLRGLAGVSYEQFF. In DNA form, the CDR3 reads TGTGCCAGCAGCCTCCGAGGACTAGCGGGAGTCTCCTATGAGCAGTTCTTC.

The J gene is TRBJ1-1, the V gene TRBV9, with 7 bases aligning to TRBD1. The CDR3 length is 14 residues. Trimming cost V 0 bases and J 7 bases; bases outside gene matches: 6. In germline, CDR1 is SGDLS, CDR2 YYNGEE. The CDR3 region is CASSVDRGGGEAFF. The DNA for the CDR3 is TGTGCCAGCAGCGTAGACAGGGGTGGAGGTGAAGCTTTCTTT.

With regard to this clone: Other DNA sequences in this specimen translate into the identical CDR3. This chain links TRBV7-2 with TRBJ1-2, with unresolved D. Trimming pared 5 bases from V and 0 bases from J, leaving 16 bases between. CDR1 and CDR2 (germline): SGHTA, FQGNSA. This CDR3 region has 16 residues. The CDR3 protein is CASSHPDGKPNYGYTF. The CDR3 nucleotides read TGTGCCAGCAGCCATCCGGACGGGAAGCCTAACTATGGCTACACCTTC.

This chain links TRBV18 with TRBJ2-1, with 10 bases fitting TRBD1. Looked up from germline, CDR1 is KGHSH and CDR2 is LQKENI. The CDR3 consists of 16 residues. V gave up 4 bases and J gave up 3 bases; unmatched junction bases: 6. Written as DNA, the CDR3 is TGTGCCAGCTCACTGCGCGGGACAGGGGTCTACAATGAGCAGTTCTTC. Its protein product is CASSLRGTGVYNEQFF. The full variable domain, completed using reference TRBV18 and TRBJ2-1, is NAGVMQNPRHLVRRRGQEARLRCSPMKGHSHVYWYRQLPEEGLKFMVYLQKENIIDESGMPKERFSAEFPKEGPSILRIQQVVRGDSAAYFCASSLRGTGVYNEQFFGPGTRLTVL.

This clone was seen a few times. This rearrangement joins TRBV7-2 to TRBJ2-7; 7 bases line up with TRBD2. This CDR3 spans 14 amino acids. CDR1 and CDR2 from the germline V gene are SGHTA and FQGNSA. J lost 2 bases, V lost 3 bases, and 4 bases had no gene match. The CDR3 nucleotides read TGTGCCAGCAGCTTGAAGCGGGGTCCCTACGAGCAGTACTTC. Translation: CASSLKRGPYEQYF.

The CDR3 sequence: CASSQTGEKNQPQHF. CDR3 coding DNA: TGTGCCAGCAGCCAAACAGGGGAGAAGAACCAGCCCCAGCATTTT. The J gene is TRBJ1-5, the V gene TRBV6-5; 7 bases are shared with TRBD1. The ends lost 6 bases at V and 7 bases at J; junction bases unmatched: 12. The V gene's germline CDR1 is MNHEY and CDR2 SVGAGI. The CDR3 totals 15 residues.

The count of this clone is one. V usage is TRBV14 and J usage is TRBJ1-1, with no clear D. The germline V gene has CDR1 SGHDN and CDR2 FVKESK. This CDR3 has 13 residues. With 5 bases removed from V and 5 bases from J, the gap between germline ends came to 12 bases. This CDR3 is CASSSGLGTEAFF. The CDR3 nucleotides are TGTGCCAGCAGCTCCGGACTGGGGACTGAAGCTTTCTTT. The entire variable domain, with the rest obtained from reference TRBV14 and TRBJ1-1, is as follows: EAGVTQFPSHSVIEKGQTVTLRCDPISGHDNLYWYRRVMGKEIKFLLHFVKESKQDESGMPNNRFLAERTGGTYSTLKVQPAELEDSGVYFCASSSGLGTEAFFGQGTRLTVV.